This T cell receptor (beta chain) derives from a study of blood T cell repertoires in COVID-19. Libraries were prepared by immunoSEQ multiplex PCR; TCRdb keeps only in-frame clonotypes and omits some of them. The data hold some 190,000 clones, with 75% to 90% observed a single time. Sample: peripheral blood. The TCR was taken from a woman aged 55-69 years with acute or convalescent COVID-19.

The CDR3 protein is CASSEVAGGQYNEQFF. The CDR3 DNA reads as TGCGCCAGCAGCGAAGTAGCGGGAGGGCAGTACAATGAGCAGTTCTTC. The chain couples TRBV5-1 to TRBJ2-1; 11 bases line up with TRBD2. This CDR3 spans 16 amino acids. Germline V lookup: CDR1 SGHRS, CDR2 YFSETQ. Unmatched junction bases numbered 7, after V lost 4 bases and J lost 4 bases.